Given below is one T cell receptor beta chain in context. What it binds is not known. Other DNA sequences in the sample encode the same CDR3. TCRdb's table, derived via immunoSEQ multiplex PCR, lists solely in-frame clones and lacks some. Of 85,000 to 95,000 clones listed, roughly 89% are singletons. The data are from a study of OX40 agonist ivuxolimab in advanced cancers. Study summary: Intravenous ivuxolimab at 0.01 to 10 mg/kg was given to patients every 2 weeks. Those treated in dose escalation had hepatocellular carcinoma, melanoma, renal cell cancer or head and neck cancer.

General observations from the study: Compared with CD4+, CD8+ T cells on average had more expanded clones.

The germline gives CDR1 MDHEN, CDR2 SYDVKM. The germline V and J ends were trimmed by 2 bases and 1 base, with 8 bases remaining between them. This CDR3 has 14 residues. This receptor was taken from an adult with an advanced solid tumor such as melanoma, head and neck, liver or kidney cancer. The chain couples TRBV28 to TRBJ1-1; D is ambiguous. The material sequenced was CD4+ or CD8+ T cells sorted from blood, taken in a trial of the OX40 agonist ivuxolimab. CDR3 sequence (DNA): TGTGCCAGCAGTTTAACGGGAGGGAACACTGAAGCTTTCTTT. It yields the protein CASSLTGGNTEAFF. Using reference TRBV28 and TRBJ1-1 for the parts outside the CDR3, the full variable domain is DVKVTQSSRYLVKRTGEKVFLECVQDMDHENMFWYRQDPGLGLRLIYFSYDVKMKEKGDIPEGYSVSREKKERFSLILESASTNQTSMYLCASSLTGGNTEAFFGQGTRLTVV.